These 15 T cell receptor beta chains were all obtained from the same sample, sequenced in a study of shared clonotypes between healthy human individuals. Here immunoSEQ multiplex PCR was the method, and the copy in TCRdb shows in-frame clones only, minus some. The table lists about 2.1 million clones, just over 90% of them singletons, with approximately 1.7% in the top ten. CD8 cells regarded as naive lacked CD45RO, were positively chosen for CCR7, and omitted terminally differentiated effector memory CD45RA+ cells. The sample was naive CD8+ T cells from PBMCs. These receptors were obtained from a man aged 18 to 30 in good health. Some clones in this sample may be carry-over from other donors' samples.

The V call is TRBV11-2, the J call TRBJ1-5; 7 nucleotides line up with TRBD1. Germline loops: CDR1 SGHAT, CDR2 FQNNGV. The J segment lost 5 bases and the V segment lost 2 bases, leaving 3 bases of the junction unmatched. The CDR3 is 14 residues long. CDR3 amino acids: CASSLRDSHQPQHF. The CDR3, as DNA: TGTGCCAGCAGCTTAAGGGACAGCCATCAGCCCCAGCATTTT.

The chain is built from TRBV4-2 and TRBJ2-1; D could derive from TRBD1 or TRBD2 (5 bases each). The CDR3 extends over 16 amino acids. Looked up from germline, CDR1 is LGHNA and CDR2 is YNFKEQ. The V end lost 4 bases, the J end lost 5 bases, and 18 bases lay between the germline ends. The CDR3 nucleotides are TGTGCCAGCAGCCGTAACCCGAGGGTCAGGGACAATGAGCAGTTCTTC. This sequence encodes CASSRNPRVRDNEQFF.

The CDR3 DNA reads as TGTGCCAGCAGTGAAGGGTCTGGCCCCACCTACGAGCAGTACTTC. This sequence encodes CASSEGSGPTYEQYF. The rearrangement uses TRBV2 and TRBJ2-7; D gene unclear. V was cut by 1 base and J by 2 bases, with 12 bases left in between. Germline V gives CDR1 SNHLY, CDR2 FYNNEI. CDR3 length equals 15 residues.

The genes are TRBV7-9 and TRBJ2-7, with TRBD1 matching 7 bases. CDR3 size: 17 residues. The germline V gene encodes CDR1 SEHNR and CDR2 FQNEAQ (reference sequence). V shed 5 bases and J 3 bases; nucleotides not matched to a gene: 16. For the CDR3, the DNA is TGTGCCAGCAGCACCTCAGGTGGACAGGCGCCTCTCTACGAGCAGTACTTC. This gives the protein CASSTSGGQAPLYEQYF.

This rearrangement joins TRBV7-9 to TRBJ2-3, with D perhaps matching TRBD2 (7 bases). The CDR3 is 16 amino acids. The germline V gene has CDR1 SEHNR and CDR2 FQNEAQ (reference sequence). Trimming took 1 base from V and 6 from J, leaving 17 bases between them. CDR3 sequence reads: CASSLGRGGRSDTQYF. DNA of the CDR3: TGTGCCAGCAGCTTAGGCCGCGGGGGCCGTTCCGATACGCAGTATTTT.

CDR3 amino acids: CASSPPTRSNTEAFF. The CDR3 nucleotides read TGTGCCAGCAGTCCCCCGACACGATCGAACACTGAAGCTTTCTTT. The J gene is TRBJ1-1, the V gene TRBV6-5, with D uncertain. Germline CDR1 MNHEY, CDR2 SVGAGI. Trimming cost V 5 bases and J 1 base, with 14 bases left between them. The CDR3 contains 15 residues.

The chain links TRBV5-6 to TRBJ2-1; D gene unclear. This CDR3 is built from 13 residues. V was clipped by 3 bases and J by 6 bases, with 10 bases between them. The germline CDR1 and CDR2 sequences are SGHDT and YYEEEE. CDR3: CASSYYSGNEQFF. The CDR3 DNA reads as TGTGCCAGCAGCTATTATTCGGGCAATGAGCAGTTCTTC.

As for this clone: Germline is not matched at one junction end, which may reflect a read error. V gene TRBV29-1 combines with J gene TRBJ2-3, with 7 nucleotides matching TRBD1. CDR3 length: 14 amino acids. CDR1 is SQVTM, CDR2 ANQGSEA, per germline. This chain's CDR3 is CSAETGVPTDTQYF. The DNA of the CDR3 is TGCAGCGCTGAAACAGGGGTACCCACAGATACGCAGTATTTT.

J is TRBJ2-1 and V is TRBV4-1; TRBD1 aligns across 9 bases. The CDR3 spans 17 residues. Germline lookup yields CDR1 MGHRA and CDR2 YSYEKL. Germline trimming cut 3 bases from V and 8 bases from J; bases unmatched to any gene: 14. CDR3 bases: TGCGCCAGCAGCCAGGGGTACGGGACAGGGTACGTCGATGAGCAGTTCTTC. Its protein product is CASSQGYGTGYVDEQFF.

The rearrangement joins TRBV27 to TRBJ2-2; no firm D call. The CDR3 is 12 residues long. Germline V gives CDR1 MNHEY, CDR2 SMNVEV (reference sequence). The V and J ends lost 2 bases and 6 bases respectively, with 4 bases between them. DNA for the CDR3: TGTGCCAGCAGTTTAGTCCCCGGGGAGCTGTTTTTT. It is translated as CASSLVPGELFF.

The rearrangement joins TRBV28 to TRBJ1-5, with TRBD1 as a possible D gene (5 bases). In germline, CDR1 is MDHEN, CDR2 SYDVKM. The CDR3 runs 15 residues. V lost 5 bases and J lost 6, with 17 bases in between. CDR3 region: CASSHQGIRGQPQHF. Here the CDR3 DNA reads TGTGCCAGCAGTCATCAGGGTATCAGAGGTCAGCCCCAGCATTTT.

The CDR3 spells CATSRDKPGGYYNEQFF. The CDR3 DNA is TGTGCCACCAGCAGAGATAAGCCGGGGGGGTACTACAATGAGCAGTTCTTC. V and J are TRBV15 and TRBJ2-1, with 8 bases matching TRBD2. V shed 0 bases, J shed 3 bases, and the junction held 7 bases outside the gene matches. The germline CDR1 and CDR2 sequences are LNHNV and YYDKDF (reference sequence). The CDR3 consists of 17 residues.

The gene calls are TRBV28 and TRBJ2-7, with D perhaps matching TRBD1 (5 bases). V lost 5 bases and J 2 bases, leaving 16 bases between the germline ends. Germline V CDR1 and CDR2: MDHEN, SYDVKM. The CDR3 runs 15 residues. CDR3 nucleotide sequence: TGTGCCAGCAGTCCCCCCCGCAGGGTCCCCTACGAGCAGTACTTC. It encodes CASSPPRRVPYEQYF.

The chain is built from TRBV27 and TRBJ1-1, with D unresolved. Trimming pared 6 bases from V and 10 bases from J, leaving 24 bases between. CDR3 length: 15 amino acids. The germline V gene has CDR1 MNHEY and CDR2 SMNVEV (reference sequence). In nucleotides, the CDR3 is TGTGCCAGCAGACTAAACGACAAATATAACGGAGGAGCTTTCTTT. Translation gives CASRLNDKYNGGAFF.

The J gene is TRBJ1-1, the V gene TRBV4-1; D unresolved. CDR3 size: 12 residues. Germline V gene data show CDR1 as MGHRA and CDR2 as YSYEKL. Trimming stripped 2 bases from V and 6 bases from J, with 7 bases between. For the CDR3, the DNA is TGCGCCAGCAGCCAACCGGGTCCTGAAGCTTTCTTT. It yields the protein CASSQPGPEAFF.